What follows describes a single T cell receptor (beta chain). This CDR3 is 13 amino acids long. Trimming left V 8 bases short and J 0 bases short, with 10 bases between. The data derive from a study of brain T cells in children with intractable seizures. Here immunoSEQ multiplex PCR was the method, and the copy in TCRdb shows in-frame clones only, minus some. Among roughly 80,000 clones listed, about 92% were seen once. The J gene is TRBJ2-5, the V gene TRBV12-3 or TRBV12-4, with D uncertain. The TCR was taken from a boy under three years old with tuberous sclerosis and intractable seizures. Sequencing was performed on peripheral blood, taken at surgery. Here the CDR3 DNA reads TGTGCCAGCCGACCAGTAAACCAAGAGACCCAGTACTTC. This translates into CASRPVNQETQYF.